These T cell receptor beta chains were read from a single sample in a study of early T cells in non-severe SARS-CoV-2 infection. TCRdb fed the 5' RACE reads into MiXCR, producing one record per CDR3 protein. The sample consists of some 57,000 distinct CDR3 sequences, roughly 9% of them appearing once. Specimen: whole blood, collected at baseline. The source of these receptors is an adult who was a healthcare worker with PCR-confirmed SARS-CoV-2 infection or an uninfected control (not recorded which). CDR3s include the opening cysteine and the closing phenylalanine or tryptophan. Fields, in order: V gene, CDR3 protein.

V: TRBV7-8; CDR3: CASSTQTSGAGNEQFF
V: TRBV7-3; CDR3: CASSPTSGGQSNEQFF
V: TRBV29-1; CDR3: CSVDLAGAQYF
V: TRBV11-2; CDR3: CASRDPLLAGVGGYEQYF
V: TRBV6-5; CDR3: CASSGWEGEKLFF
V: TRBV7-9; CDR3: CASTGTARTDTQYF
V: TRBV9; CDR3: CASSSKGLATGELFF
V: TRBV6-5; CDR3: CASGRDSSNYGYTF
V: TRBV11-2; CDR3: CASSLAAGGLQLQETQYF
V: TRBV29-1; CDR3: CSVEGSGANVLTF
V: TRBV27; CDR3: CASSSGQGGGNTIYF
V: TRBV30; CDR3: CAWSQLGVNGYTF
V: TRBV6-5; CDR3: CASSYSWDRVHYNEQFF
V: TRBV2; CDR3: CASSERTPRREQYF
V: TRBV5-5; CDR3: CASSLGLLPSYEQYF
V: TRBV20-1; CDR3: CSARVASGGRLGIQYF
V: TRBV27; CDR3: CASSFDGGRGPYGYTF
V: TRBV9; CDR3: CASSVGGSTMNTEAFF
V: TRBV7-6; CDR3: CASSWGQGIGNEQFF
V: TRBV9; CDR3: CASSVGASSPSTDTQYF
V: TRBV7-2; CDR3: CASRGEGRPYYTGELFF
V: TRBV28; CDR3: CASSSPASGTSPLHF
V: TRBV7-9; CDR3: CASINPGTQRSSNYGYTF
V: TRBV7-9; CDR3: CASSSRDRGNTGELFF
V: TRBV29-1; CDR3: CSVHGYTDTQYF
V: TRBV29-1; CDR3: CSVDQEFF
V: TRBV24-1; CDR3: CATSGPHNEQFF
V: TRBV19; CDR3: CASSIKVSTDTQYF
V: TRBV9; CDR3: CASSVATGSDEQYF
V: TRBV9; CDR3: CASSPGASGPYEQYF
V: TRBV7-9; CDR3: CATVGSNTEAFF
V: TRBV7-9; CDR3: CASSPRSYNEQFF
V: TRBV9; CDR3: CASSVEQGFTDTQYF
V: TRBV20-1; CDR3: CSAGSNTEAFF
V: TRBV5-1; CDR3: CASSLSSGTDTQYF
V: TRBV25-1; CDR3: CASRVLAGVVHPDTQYF
V: TRBV7-9; CDR3: CASSRSVQDTETQYF
V: TRBV12-3/TRBV12-4; CDR3: CASSFRGNTGELFF
V: TRBV6-6; CDR3: CASSYRGLDTEAFF
V: TRBV7-6; CDR3: CASSLTGGRKTQYF
V: TRBV5-1; CDR3: CASSLARGNEAFF
V: TRBV12-3/TRBV12-4; CDR3: CASRPLAGAETQYF